This T cell receptor (beta chain) was recovered during a study of neoadjuvant anti-PD-1 for oral cavity cancer. Trimming shortened V by 6 bases and J by 4 bases, and 9 bases separated the two germline ends. Germline CDR1 is SQVTM and CDR2 is ANQGSEA. The CDR3 contains 11 residues. TCRdb's copy holds only in-frame clones and misses some; the assay was immunoSEQ multiplex PCR. Of approximately 67,000 clones in the sample, more than 70% were seen once. The sequence was obtained from a person aged 35-80 years with oral cavity squamous cell carcinoma. This specimen was PBMCs, taken before nivolumab (anti-PD-1) treatment. This chain links TRBV29-1 with TRBJ1-1; no clear D. CDR3 amino acids: CSVVRATEAFF. The CDR3 DNA sequence: TGCAGCGTGGTGAGGGCCACTGAAGCTTTCTTT.